This entry lists 29 T cell receptor beta chains sequenced from one sample in a study of blood T cell repertoires in COVID-19. Libraries were prepared by immunoSEQ multiplex PCR; TCRdb keeps only in-frame clonotypes and omits some of them. The table lists approximately 100,000 clones, around four fifths of them singletons, with roughly a quarter in the top ten. Sequenced: peripheral blood. The source of these receptors is a man aged 60 to 69 with acute or convalescent COVID-19.

V gene TRBV6-4 combines with J gene TRBJ1-2; the D gene is possibly TRBD1 (6 bases). Germline-derived CDR1 and CDR2 are MRHNA and SNTAGT. Trimming cost V 0 bases and J 4 bases, with 9 bases left between them. The CDR3 totals 14 residues. The CDR3, as DNA: TGTGCCAGCAGTGACTCACAGGGAAGCTATGGCTACACCTTC. Its translation is CASSDSQGSYGYTF.

The chain is built from TRBV7-2 and TRBJ1-1; 9 bases agree with TRBD1. Germline loops: CDR1 SGHTA, CDR2 FQGNSA. Trimming removed 2 bases from V and 3 bases from J; junction bases left unmatched: 13. This CDR3 has 18 amino acids. CDR3 protein: CASSLRHGAGTGYTEAFF. CDR3 sequence (DNA): TGTGCCAGCAGCTTACGGCATGGCGCCGGGACAGGGTACACTGAAGCTTTCTTT.

This chain joins TRBV7-9 and TRBJ2-5, with 8 bases matching TRBD1. CDR1 and CDR2 (germline): SEHNR, FQNEAQ (reference sequence). With 7 bases clipped from V and 4 bases from J, the junction kept 14 bases outside the gene matches. The CDR3 is 16 amino acids. CDR3 loop: CASTSDLTGVGETQYF. The CDR3 bases are TGTGCCAGCACCTCCGACCTGACAGGGGTAGGAGAGACCCAGTACTTC. Looking up the rest from reference TRBV7-9 and TRBJ2-5 gives the full variable domain: DTGVSQNPRHKITKRGQNVTFRCDPISEHNRLYWYRQTLGQGPEFLTYFQNEAQLEKSRLLSDRFSAERPKGSFSTLEIQRTEQGDSAMYLCASTSDLTGVGETQYFGPGTRLLVL.

This chain connects TRBV5-1 to TRBJ1-1; TRBD1 agrees at 7 bases. The germline gives CDR1 SGHRS, CDR2 YFSETQ. V was clipped by 4 bases and J by 1 base; unmatched bases: 7. The CDR3 runs 15 residues. DNA of the CDR3: TGCGCCAGCAGCGTCGCAGCAGGGGGGAACACTGAAGCTTTCTTT. Translated: CASSVAAGGNTEAFF.

V usage is TRBV6-5 and J usage is TRBJ1-4; D uncertain. Trimming took off 0 bases at V and 5 bases at J, with 7 bases between the two ends. The length of the CDR3 is 14 residues. Per germline, CDR1 MNHEY and CDR2 SVGAGI. The CDR3 spells CASSYSSGNEKLFF. Here the CDR3 DNA reads TGTGCCAGCAGTTACTCCTCAGGCAATGAAAAACTGTTTTTT.

This chain uses TRBV14 with TRBJ1-1; 8 nucleotides agree with TRBD1. The germline CDR1 and CDR2 sequences are SGHDN and FVKESK. V shed 3 bases and J 5 bases; nucleotides not matched to a gene: 2. The CDR3 is 13 residues long. The CDR3 here is CASSHGQGTEAFF. The CDR3 nucleotides read TGTGCCAGCAGCCATGGACAGGGAACTGAAGCTTTCTTT.

This sequence joins TRBV5-1 and TRBJ2-1; the D gene is possibly TRBD1 (5 bases). This CDR3 has 14 amino acids. V lost 5 bases and J lost 3, with 12 bases in between. CDR1 and CDR2 from the germline V gene are SGHRS and YFSETQ. CDR3 loop: CASSGARGYNEQFF. In nucleotides, the CDR3 is TGCGCCAGCAGTGGGGCTAGGGGCTACAATGAGCAGTTCTTC. Full variable domain (remainder filled in from reference TRBV5-1 and TRBJ2-1): KAGVTQTPRYLIKTRGQQVTLSCSPISGHRSVSWYQQTPGQGLQFLFEYFSETQRNKGNFPGRFSGRQFSNSRSEMNVSTLELGDSALYLCASSGARGYNEQFFGPGTRLTVL.

Comment on this clone: At one boundary the junction diverges from the germline segment, which might be a read error. V gene TRBV7-9 combines with J gene TRBJ2-1, with 9 bases identical to TRBD2. CDR1 is SEHNR, CDR2 FQNEAQ, per germline (reference sequence). This CDR3 is 14 amino acids long. CDR3 sequence reads: CASSLAGLSAKQFF. Written as DNA, the CDR3 is TGTGCCAGCAGCCTAGCGGGACTGTCTGCAAAGCAGTTCTTC.

The chain couples TRBV9 to TRBJ1-5; TRBD1 aligns across 7 bases. The CDR3 has 13 amino acids. V shed 3 bases and J 5 bases; nucleotides not matched to a gene: 2. Germline CDR1 reads SGDLS; CDR2 reads YYNGEE. CDR3 amino acids: CASSATGDQPQHF. The DNA of the CDR3 is TGTGCCAGCAGCGCTACAGGGGATCAGCCCCAGCATTTT.

In its sample, this clone was seen once. The chain couples TRBV18 to TRBJ2-3, with 9 bases lining up with TRBD1. There are 15 residues in the CDR3. The V gene end was trimmed by 3 bases and the J gene end by 5 bases; junction bases not matched to a gene: 6. In germline, CDR1 is KGHSH, CDR2 LQKENI. This chain's CDR3 is CASSPPGQGGDTQYF. DNA of the CDR3: TGTGCCAGCTCACCCCCGGGACAGGGAGGAGATACGCAGTATTTT. Together with reference TRBV18 and TRBJ2-3, the CDR3 gives the full variable domain: NAGVMQNPRHLVRRRGQEARLRCSPMKGHSHVYWYRQLPEEGLKFMVYLQKENIIDESGMPKERFSAEFPKEGPSILRIQQVVRGDSAAYFCASSPPGQGGDTQYFGPGTRLTVL.

The table lists this clone with a few counts. The V call is TRBV28, the J call TRBJ1-2; 8 bases line up with TRBD1. The CDR3 is made up of 15 amino acids. Germline trimming cut 5 bases from V and 7 bases from J; bases unmatched to any gene: 12. The germline V gene encodes CDR1 MDHEN and CDR2 SYDVKM. The CDR3 sequence is CASSPGTGWATGYTF. CDR3 coding DNA: TGTGCCAGCAGTCCAGGGACAGGATGGGCAACTGGCTACACCTTC.

The genes are TRBV12-3 or TRBV12-4 and TRBJ1-4; D is unclear. The CDR3 is 13 amino acids. V dropped 5 bases and J dropped 7 bases, with 11 bases sitting between them. The DNA of the CDR3 is TGTGCCAGCAGTCCTATTTTACTTGAAAAACTGTTTTTT. This gives the protein CASSPILLEKLFF.

In its sample, this clone was seen once. The CDR3 DNA reads as TGTGCCAGCAGCCAAGTTCTGGGAGGGTCGGGGTCACCCCTCCACTTT. Translation gives CASSQVLGGSGSPLHF. The rearrangement joins TRBV14 to TRBJ1-6, with D uncertain. CDR3 length equals 16 residues. V was shortened by 1 base and J by 10 bases, with 17 bases between the two germline ends. CDR1 and CDR2 (germline): SGHDN, FVKESK.

The chain combines TRBV5-4 with TRBJ2-3; 7 bases are shared with TRBD1. CDR3 size: 17 residues. With V trimmed by 4 bases and J by 0 bases, 11 bases remained unmatched. The germline V gene encodes CDR1 SGHNT and CDR2 YYREEE (reference sequence). The CDR3 loop is CASSPVSGGPSTDTQYF. DNA of the CDR3: TGTGCCAGCAGCCCAGTATCAGGGGGACCTAGCACAGATACGCAGTATTTT.

The rearrangement joins TRBV9 to TRBJ2-5; tentative D call: TRBD1 (5 bases). From germline, CDR1 is SGDLS and CDR2 YYNGEE. V was clipped by 3 bases and J by 2 bases, with 11 bases between them. This CDR3 is built from 14 residues. The CDR3: CASSGYDSQETQYF. The CDR3, as DNA: TGTGCCAGCAGCGGATATGACAGTCAAGAGACCCAGTACTTC.

The chain recombines TRBV19 with TRBJ1-4; a weak D match, TRBD1 (6 bases). CDR1 LNHDA and CDR2 SQIVND come from the germline V gene (reference sequence). Trimming removed 4 bases at V and 6 bases at J, with 15 bases between. The CDR3 totals 15 residues. The CDR3 nucleotides read TGTGCCAGTAGTAAGGGAACAGGGACCCATGAAAAACTGTTTTTT. Translation gives CASSKGTGTHEKLFF.

This clone came up a few times. Here the CDR3 reads CASSLQGGEKLFF. CDR3 nucleotides: TGTGCCAGCTCACTGCAGGGGGGTGAAAAACTGTTTTTT. The V gene is TRBV18, the J gene TRBJ1-4, with TRBD1 matching 7 bases. Germline CDR1 reads KGHSH; CDR2 reads LQKENI. This CDR3 is 13 amino acids long. Trimming took 4 bases from V and 7 from J; bases not matched to a gene: 3.

V and J are TRBV6-1 and TRBJ2-7; D is undetermined. CDR1 is MNHNS and CDR2 is SASEGT in the germline V gene. CDR3 length: 14 amino acids. V was clipped by 2 bases and J by 4 bases, with 12 bases between them. The CDR3 is CASSENIVSYEQYV. The CDR3 DNA is TGTGCCAGCAGTGAAAATATCGTATCTTACGAGCAGTACGTC.

V and J are TRBV3-1 (or the pseudogene TRBV3-2) and TRBJ1-2; D call uncertain. V was clipped by 2 bases and J by 8 bases, with 12 bases between them. Germline V gene sequence: CDR1 LGHDT, CDR2 YNNKEL (reference sequence). This CDR3 is 13 amino acids long. The CDR3 bases are TGTGCCAGCAGCCAAAGTCCGGGTCAGGGCTACACCTTC. This translates into CASSQSPGQGYTF.

This chain connects TRBV20-1 to TRBJ2-3; TRBD2 agrees at 13 bases. The CDR3 length is 16 residues. Germline lookup yields CDR1 DFQATT and CDR2 SNEGSKA (reference sequence). Trimming at V came to 3 bases and at J to 6 bases, leaving 9 bases not matched to a gene. The DNA for the CDR3 is TGCAGTGCTAGTAAAGGACTAGCGGGAGACGGTGATACGCAGTATTTT. This translates into CSASKGLAGDGDTQYF.

V usage is TRBV7-9 and J usage is TRBJ1-1, with a tentative D call TRBD1 (6 bases). There are 14 residues in the CDR3. With 2 bases removed from V and 7 bases from J, the gap between germline ends came to 14 bases. Germline assignment: CDR1 SEHNR and CDR2 FQNEAQ (reference sequence). CDR3 coding DNA: TGTGCCAGCAGCTTACGGGGGGCGGTAAGTGAAGCTTTCTTT. Residues: CASSLRGAVSEAFF.

The chain carries TRBV5-3 and TRBJ1-2; 7 bases align to TRBD1. TRBV5-3 is identified as an open reading frame with a role that is uncertain. The CDR3 is 16 residues long. V lost 3 bases and J lost 0; bases outside the gene matches: 8. CDR3 coding DNA: TGTGCCAGAAGCTCCTACAGGGGACCAGCTAACTATGGCTACACCTTC. Translated, it gives CARSSYRGPANYGYTF.

CDR3 DNA: TGCAGCGTTGCCAGGGGCGGCACTGAAGCTTTCTTT. Translating it yields CSVARGGTEAFF. The chain recombines TRBV29-1 with TRBJ1-1; D might be TRBD1 (6 bases). Germline assignment: CDR1 SQVTM and CDR2 ANQGSEA. This CDR3 region has 12 residues. Trimming stripped 4 bases from V and 4 bases from J, with 10 bases between.

The chain combines TRBV30 with TRBJ2-3, with D possibly being TRBD2 (7 bases). From germline, CDR1 is GTSNPN and CDR2 SVGIG (reference sequence). The CDR3 length is 15 residues. The V end lost 2 bases, the J end lost 2 bases, and 14 bases lay between the germline ends. The CDR3 loop reads CAWSFGRGHTDTQYF. The CDR3 nucleotides read TGTGCCTGGAGTTTCGGGCGGGGGCACACAGATACGCAGTATTTT.

Here the CDR3 reads CASSERQGAFRSYGYTF. Here the CDR3 DNA reads TGTGCCAGCAGTGAAAGACAGGGGGCCTTCCGCTCCTATGGCTACACCTTC. V usage is TRBV6-1 and J usage is TRBJ1-2; 10 nucleotides agree with TRBD1. After removal of 2 bases from V and 4 bases from J, the junction contained 10 bases not matched to a gene. Germline V CDR1 and CDR2: MNHNS, SASEGT. The CDR3 extends over 17 amino acids.

As concerns this clone: Other DNA sequences in the same sample also yield this CDR3. The rearrangement joins TRBV5-1 to TRBJ1-1; D remains unclear. This CDR3 has 13 amino acids. The ends were cut back, 0 bases at V and 5 bases at J, with 8 bases in the middle. From germline, CDR1 is SGHRS and CDR2 YFSETQ. The CDR3 DNA sequence: TGCGCCAGCAGCTTGGACAGCCATACTGAAGCTTTCTTT. It codes for CASSLDSHTEAFF.

The chain links TRBV27 to TRBJ1-1; 11 bases agree with TRBD1. J was trimmed by 12 bases and V by 5 bases; bases with no gene match: 11. This CDR3 region has 14 residues. Germline V CDR1 and CDR2: MNHEY, SMNVEV (reference sequence). Here the CDR3 reads CASSRLGQGARTFF. Here the CDR3 DNA reads TGTGCCAGCAGTAGATTAGGACAGGGGGCCAGAACTTTCTTT.

J is TRBJ1-5 and V is TRBV19; 7 bases map to TRBD1. The CDR3 length is 15 residues. V dropped 8 bases and J dropped 0; count of bases not matched to a gene: 7. Germline CDR1 is LNHDA and CDR2 is SQIVND (reference sequence). CDR3 region: CASLRDRLSNQPQHF. The DNA of the CDR3 is TGTGCCAGTTTGAGGGACAGACTTAGCAATCAGCCCCAGCATTTT.

This chain connects TRBV28 to TRBJ2-6, with a tentative D call TRBD2 (7 bases). The CDR3 covers 17 residues. V gave up 8 bases and J gave up 2 bases, with 19 bases separating them. The V gene's germline CDR1 is MDHEN and CDR2 SYDVKM. Written as DNA, the CDR3 is TGTGCCAGCGGACAATCGGCGGGGGCTGCTGGGGCCAACGTCCTGACTTTC. It encodes CASGQSAGAAGANVLTF.